This TCR beta chain was recovered during a study of cytomegalovirus exposure and HLA in healthy donors. This PCR relied on a set of 60 Vbeta primers and 13 Jbeta primers. Assay: immunoSEQ multiplex PCR; the TCRdb copy retains only in-frame clones and omits some. The table records some 150,000 clones, around 82% of them present only once. The germline V and J ends were trimmed by 5 bases and 6 bases, with 21 bases remaining between them. The CDR3 is 16 residues long. Germline V gene data show CDR1 as SGHVS and CDR2 as FQNEAQ. This clone was seen only once. The sequence was obtained from a woman in her forties or fifties in good health and CMV-seropositive. Sequenced sample: PBMCs. This chain joins TRBV7-8 and TRBJ2-3; a weak D match, TRBD2 (5 bases). The CDR3 loop is CASSPGSRGFVDTQYF. The CDR3 DNA reads as TGTGCCAGCAGCCCCGGCAGTAGAGGGTTCGTGGATACGCAGTATTTT.